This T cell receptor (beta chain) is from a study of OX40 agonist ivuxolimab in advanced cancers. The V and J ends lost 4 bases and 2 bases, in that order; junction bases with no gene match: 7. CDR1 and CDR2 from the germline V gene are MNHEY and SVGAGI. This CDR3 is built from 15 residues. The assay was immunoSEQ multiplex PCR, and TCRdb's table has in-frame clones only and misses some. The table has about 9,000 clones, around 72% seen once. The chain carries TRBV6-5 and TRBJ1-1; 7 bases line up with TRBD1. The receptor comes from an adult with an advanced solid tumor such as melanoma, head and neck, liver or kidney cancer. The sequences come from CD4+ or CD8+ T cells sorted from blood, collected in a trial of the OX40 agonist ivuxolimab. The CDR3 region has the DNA TGTGCCAGCAGTTGGAGGGACAGATTAAACACTGAAGCTTTCTTT. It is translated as CASSWRDRLNTEAFF.